Shown below are 7 T cell receptor beta chains from a single sample sequenced in a study of blood T cell repertoires in COVID-19. Data came from immunoSEQ multiplex PCR; TCRdb stores just in-frame clones and leaves some out. Of hundreds of thousands of clones listed, 86% were seen once; the top ten hold approximately 1.5%. The sequencing input was peripheral blood. These TCRs come from a woman aged 25 to 39 with active or convalescent COVID-19.

The chain recombines TRBV10-2 with TRBJ1-5, with 9 bases matching TRBD1. The trim removed 5 bases at V and 6 bases at J, leaving 5 bases unmatched. Germline CDR1 WSHSY, CDR2 SAAADI. The CDR3 runs to 14 residues. CDR3 sequence reads: CASSPTGGRQPQHF. In DNA form, the CDR3 reads TGCGCCAGCAGTCCGACAGGGGGTCGTCAGCCCCAGCATTTT.

Turning to this clone: The junction does not match germline at one end; this may be a read error. The chain employs TRBV19 and TRBJ1-6; no clear D. CDR3 length equals 14 residues. Germline values: CDR1 LNHDA, CDR2 SQIVND (reference sequence). The CDR3 loop reads CARSREIRDSPLHF. The CDR3 coding sequence is TGTGCCAGAAGTAGGGAGATTAGAGATTCACCCCTCCACTTT.

The V and J genes are TRBV3-1 (or the pseudogene TRBV3-2) and TRBJ2-3, with D perhaps matching TRBD1 (5 bases). Per germline, CDR1 LGHDT and CDR2 YNNKEL (reference sequence). The CDR3 sequence is 16 residues long. V was shortened by 0 bases and J by 0 bases, with 10 bases between the two germline ends. The CDR3, as DNA: TGTGCCAGCAGCCAAGATGTGGGGCATAGCACAGATACGCAGTATTTT. Amino acids: CASSQDVGHSTDTQYF.

The chain couples TRBV6-4 to TRBJ1-2; no clear D. Germline V gives CDR1 MRHNA, CDR2 SNTAGT. V was trimmed by 6 bases and J by 0 bases, leaving 20 bases between them. The CDR3 length is 17 residues. The CDR3 DNA sequence: TGTGCCAGCAGAGAACAGAGCACATTCCCCCCTAACTATGGCTACACCTTC. Amino acid sequence: CASREQSTFPPNYGYTF.

V gene TRBV4-2 combines with J gene TRBJ2-7; 12 bases line up with TRBD1. Germline assignment: CDR1 LGHNA and CDR2 YNFKEQ. J gave up 4 bases and V 4 bases, and 5 bases lay outside the gene matches. The CDR3 length is 15 residues. The CDR3 here is CASSPGTGGVYEQYF. The DNA for the CDR3 is TGTGCCAGCAGCCCGGGGACAGGGGGCGTTTACGAGCAGTACTTC.

The chain couples TRBV2 to TRBJ1-2, with a weak D call TRBD1 (6 bases). V lost 5 bases and J 0 bases, leaving 13 bases between the germline ends. CDR3 size: 15 residues. Germline CDR1 SNHLY, CDR2 FYNNEI. CDR3 nucleotide sequence: TGTGCCAGCAGTTGGACAGAAACTACTAACTATGGCTACACCTTC. Its translation is CASSWTETTNYGYTF.

The DNA for the CDR3 is TGTGCAAGTCGCTTAGGGGGGCCCACTGAAGCTTTCTTT. This gives the protein CASRLGGPTEAFF. The V gene is TRBV12-2, the J gene TRBJ1-1; the D call of TRBD1 is as the table states it, not checked on the DNA. TRBV12-2 is marked as a pseudogene. The CDR3 has 13 amino acids.